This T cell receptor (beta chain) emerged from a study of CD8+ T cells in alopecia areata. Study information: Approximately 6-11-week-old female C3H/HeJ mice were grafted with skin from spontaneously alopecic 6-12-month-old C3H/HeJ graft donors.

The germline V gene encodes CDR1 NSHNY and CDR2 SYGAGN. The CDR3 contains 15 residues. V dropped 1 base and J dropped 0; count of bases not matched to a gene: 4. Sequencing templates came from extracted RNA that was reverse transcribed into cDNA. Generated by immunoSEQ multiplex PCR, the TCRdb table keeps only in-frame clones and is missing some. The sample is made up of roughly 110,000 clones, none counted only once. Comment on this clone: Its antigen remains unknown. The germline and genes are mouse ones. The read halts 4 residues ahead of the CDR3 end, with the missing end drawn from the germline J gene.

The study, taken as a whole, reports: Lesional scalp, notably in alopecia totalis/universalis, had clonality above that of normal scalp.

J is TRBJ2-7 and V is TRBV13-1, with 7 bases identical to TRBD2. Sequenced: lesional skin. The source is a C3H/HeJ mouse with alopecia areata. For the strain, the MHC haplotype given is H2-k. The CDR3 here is CASSDWGVSSYEQYF. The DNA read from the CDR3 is TGTGCCAGCAGTGATTGGGGGGTTAGCTCCTAT.